This T cell receptor (beta chain) derives from a study of vaccination and CD4 T cells after COVID-19. Study in general: The stimulus for the cells was overlapping spike peptides derived from SARS-CoV-2, HCoV-NL63, HCoV-OC43 and HCoV-229E.

Regarding the study as a whole: Median SARS-CoV-2-reactive clonotype numbers went up from roughly 19 to 38, but not significantly. Researchers report that 304 of 307 vaccine-specific clones in convalescent patients proved spike mono-reactive.

This clonotype was observed once. Its antigen remains unknown. Treatment described: roughly 10-day PBMC culture with coronavirus spike peptide pools or control peptides (ViraFEST assay). Every positive PCR date fell between March and December 2020, earlier than the US Alpha, Beta and Delta variants. Germline CDR1 MNHNS, CDR2 SASEGT. CDR3 length equals 14 residues. Trimming shortened V by 6 bases and J by 2 bases, and 14 bases separated the two germline ends. The Oncomine TCR Beta short-read assay sequenced DNA from cultured CD4+ T cells. TCRdb reanalysed the PCR reads using MiXCR and keeps one entry per CDR3 protein. This sample has over 15,000 distinct CDR3 sequences, with over 45% found just once.

The origin of this receptor is a human donor who had recovered from COVID-19. The rearrangement uses TRBV6-1 and TRBJ2-7; D is perhaps TRBD2 (6 bases). The sample here was CD4+ T cells from blood, cultured in vitro, taken before SARS-CoV-2 vaccination. The CDR3 DNA reads as TGTGCCAGCAGGCCGAGCGGGCGTACCTACGAGCAGTACTTC. Translation gives CASRPSGRTYEQYF.